The subject of this entry is one TCR beta chain. The repertoire was sequenced with immunoSEQ multiplex PCR; TCRdb's copy has only in-frame clones and lacks some. The repertoire holds about 180,000 clones, with around 90% as singletons. This sample is drawn from a study of blood T cell repertoires in COVID-19. The CDR3 is 13 amino acids. The V end lost 4 bases, the J end lost 7 bases, and 9 bases lay between the germline ends. Per germline, CDR1 SGDLS and CDR2 YYNGEE. The V gene is TRBV9, the J gene TRBJ1-6, with D hard to call. Specimen: PBMCs or T cells enriched from blood (not recorded which). The TCR sequence derives from a woman aged 18-29 years who had recovered from COVID-19. CDR3 loop: CASSNRGNSPLHF. For the CDR3, the DNA is TGTGCCAGCAGCAACCGAGGGAATTCACCCCTCCACTTT.